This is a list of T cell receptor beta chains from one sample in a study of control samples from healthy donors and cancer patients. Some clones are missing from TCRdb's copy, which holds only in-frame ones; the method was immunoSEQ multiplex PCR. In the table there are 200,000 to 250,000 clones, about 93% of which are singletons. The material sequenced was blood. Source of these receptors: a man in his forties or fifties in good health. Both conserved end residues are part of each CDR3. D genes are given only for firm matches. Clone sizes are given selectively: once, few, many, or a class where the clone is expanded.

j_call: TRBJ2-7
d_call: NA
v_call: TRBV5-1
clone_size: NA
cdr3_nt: TGCGCCAGCAGCTTAGGTTATGAAGAGCAGTACTTC
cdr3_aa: CASSLGYEEQYF

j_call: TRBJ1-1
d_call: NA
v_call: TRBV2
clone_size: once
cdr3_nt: TGTGCCAGCACCACCCGGCAGGGGTTAAACACTGAAGCTTTCTTT
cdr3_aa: CASTTRQGLNTEAFF

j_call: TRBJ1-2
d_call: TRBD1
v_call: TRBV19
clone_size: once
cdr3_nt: TGTGCCAGTAGTATAGCCCATACCGGGACAGGCTATGGCTACACCTTC
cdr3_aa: CASSIAHTGTGYGYTF

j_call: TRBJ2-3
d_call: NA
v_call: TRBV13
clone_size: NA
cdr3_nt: TGTGCCAGCAGCTTAGTGCCGGGCGCAGATACGCAGTATTTT
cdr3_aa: CASSLVPGADTQYF

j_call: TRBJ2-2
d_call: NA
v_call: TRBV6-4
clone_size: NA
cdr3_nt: TGTGCCAGCAGTTTTTCGGGTCGTTCCGCCGGGGAGCTGTTTTTT
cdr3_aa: CASSFSGRSAGELFF

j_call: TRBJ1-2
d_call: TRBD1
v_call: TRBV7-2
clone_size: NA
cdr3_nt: TGTGCCAGCAGTGCCCCGGGACAGGGGGCCGGAGGCTACACCTTC
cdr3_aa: CASSAPGQGAGGYTF

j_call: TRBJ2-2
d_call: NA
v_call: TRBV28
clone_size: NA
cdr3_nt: TGTGCCAGCAGATCAGGGATCACCGGGGAGCTGTTTTTT
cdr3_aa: CASRSGITGELFF

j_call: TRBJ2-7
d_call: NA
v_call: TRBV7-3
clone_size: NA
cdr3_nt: TGTGCCAGCAGCTTAATCTCCGGGAGCGAGCAGTACTTC
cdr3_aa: CASSLISGSEQYF

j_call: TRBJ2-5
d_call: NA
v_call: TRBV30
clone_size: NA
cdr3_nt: TGTGCCTGGAGTAAAGTTAGGGGGGTGGCGGAGACCCAGTACTTC
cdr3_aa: CAWSKVRGVAETQYF

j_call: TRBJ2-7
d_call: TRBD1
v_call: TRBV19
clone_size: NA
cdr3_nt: TGTGCCAGTAGTATAGGCGTCTCCGGGACAGGGGGATCCTACGAGCAGTACTTC
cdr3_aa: CASSIGVSGTGGSYEQYF

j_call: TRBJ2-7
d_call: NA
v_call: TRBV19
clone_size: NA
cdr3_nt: TGTGCCAGTAGTCCCAGAGTAGACTCCTACGAGCAGTACTTC
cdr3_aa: CASSPRVDSYEQYF

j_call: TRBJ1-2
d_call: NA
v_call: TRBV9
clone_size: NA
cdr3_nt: TGTGCCAGCAGCGCAGACGTAGCGGGTGGCTACACCTTC
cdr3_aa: CASSADVAGGYTF

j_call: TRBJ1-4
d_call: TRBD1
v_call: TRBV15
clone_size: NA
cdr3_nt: TGTGCCACCAGCAAGGAGACAGGGGGTTTTGAAAAACTGTTTTTT
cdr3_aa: CATSKETGGFEKLFF

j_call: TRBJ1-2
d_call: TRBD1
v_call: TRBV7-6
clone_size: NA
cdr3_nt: TGTGCCAGCAGCCCGGACAGGCTGGGCTCCTATGGCTACACCTTC
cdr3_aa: CASSPDRLGSYGYTF

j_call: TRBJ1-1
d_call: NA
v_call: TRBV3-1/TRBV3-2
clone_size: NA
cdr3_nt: TGTGCCAGCAGCCAAGCCCCAGGGAACACTGAAGCTTTCTTT
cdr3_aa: CASSQAPGNTEAFF

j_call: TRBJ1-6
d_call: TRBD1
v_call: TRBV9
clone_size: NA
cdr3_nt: TGTGCCAGCGCGGCTCAACAGGGGTTAAATAATTCACCCCTCCACTTT
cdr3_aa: CASAAQQGLNNSPLHF

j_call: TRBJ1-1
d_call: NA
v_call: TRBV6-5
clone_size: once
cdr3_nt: TGTGCCAGCAGTTGGACTCTCAACACTGAAGCTTTCTTT
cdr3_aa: CASSWTLNTEAFF

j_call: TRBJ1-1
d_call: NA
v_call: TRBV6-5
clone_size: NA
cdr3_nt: TGTGCCAGCACTACGCGAGGGGTGATCACTGAAGCTTTCTTT
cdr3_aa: CASTTRGVITEAFF

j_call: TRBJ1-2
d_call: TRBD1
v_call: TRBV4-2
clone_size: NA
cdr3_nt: TGTGCCAGCAGCCGCACAGGGGAGAACTATGGCTACACCTTC
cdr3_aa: CASSRTGENYGYTF

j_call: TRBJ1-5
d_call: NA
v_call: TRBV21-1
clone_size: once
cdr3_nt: TGTGCCAGCAACACACAGGGGGCGCGTGGGCCCCAGCATTTT
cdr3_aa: CASNTQGARGPQHF

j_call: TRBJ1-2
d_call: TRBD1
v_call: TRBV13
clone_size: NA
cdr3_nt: TGTGCCAGCGGGACAGCTTCCTATGGCTACACCTTC
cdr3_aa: CASGTASYGYTF

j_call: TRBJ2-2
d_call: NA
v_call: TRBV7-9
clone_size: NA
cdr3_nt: TGTGCCAGCAGCTTAAACACCGGGGAGCTGTTTTTT
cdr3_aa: CASSLNTGELFF

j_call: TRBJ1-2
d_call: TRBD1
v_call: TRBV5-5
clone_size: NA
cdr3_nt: TGTGCCAGCAGCTTGGACTTTGCACATGGGACAGGGGGCGGTGGCTACACCTTC
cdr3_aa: CASSLDFAHGTGGGGYTF

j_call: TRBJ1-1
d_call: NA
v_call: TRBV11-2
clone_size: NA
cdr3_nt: TGTGCCAGCAGCTTAGTTGCGGTAATTATGAACACTGAAGCTTTCTTT
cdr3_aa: CASSLVAVIMNTEAFF

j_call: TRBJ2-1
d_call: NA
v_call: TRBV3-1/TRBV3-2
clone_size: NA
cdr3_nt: TGTGCCAGCAGCCAGACCGGGACGGGTACCTACAATGAGCAGTTCTTC
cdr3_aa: CASSQTGTGTYNEQFF

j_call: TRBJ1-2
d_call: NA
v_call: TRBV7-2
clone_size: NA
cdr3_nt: TGTGCCAGCAGCGATAGAGGACTCTATGGCTACACCTTC
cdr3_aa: CASSDRGLYGYTF

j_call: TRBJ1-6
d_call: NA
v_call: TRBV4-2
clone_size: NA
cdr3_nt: TGTGCCAGCAGCCAAGGGTTGAGGGAACCCCTCCACTTT
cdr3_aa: CASSQGLREPLHF

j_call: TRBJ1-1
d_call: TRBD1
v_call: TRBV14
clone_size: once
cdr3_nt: TGTGCCAGCAGCCAGTACGGACAGGGCGAAGCTTTCTTT
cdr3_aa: CASSQYGQGEAFF

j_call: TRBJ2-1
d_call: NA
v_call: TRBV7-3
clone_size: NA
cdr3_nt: TGTGCCAGCAGCTTAGGGCATGAGCAGTTCTTC
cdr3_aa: CASSLGHEQFF

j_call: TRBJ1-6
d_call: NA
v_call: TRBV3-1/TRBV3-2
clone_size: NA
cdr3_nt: TGTGCCAGCAGCCAAGTGGCAGGGGATTCACCCCTCCACTTT
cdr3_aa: CASSQVAGDSPLHF

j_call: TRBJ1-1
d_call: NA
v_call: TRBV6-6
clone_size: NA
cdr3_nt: TGTGCCAGCAGTTATTTGGGCCCTGAAGCTTTCTTT
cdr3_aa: CASSYLGPEAFF

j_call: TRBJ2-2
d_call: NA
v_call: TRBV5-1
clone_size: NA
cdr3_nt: TGCGCCAGCAGCTTTGGGGGATTCAGGGAAACCGGGGAGCTGTTTTTT
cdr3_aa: CASSFGGFRETGELFF

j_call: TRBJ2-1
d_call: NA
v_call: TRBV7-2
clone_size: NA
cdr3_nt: TGTGCCAGCAGCTTAGCGGAGGGGCTTGAGCAGTTCTTC
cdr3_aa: CASSLAEGLEQFF

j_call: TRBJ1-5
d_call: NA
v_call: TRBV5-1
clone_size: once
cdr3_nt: TGCGCCAGCAGCTTGATCGCGGGTCAGCCCCAGCATTTT
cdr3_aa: CASSLIAGQPQHF

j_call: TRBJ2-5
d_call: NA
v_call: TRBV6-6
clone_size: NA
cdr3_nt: TGTGCCAGCACTGAGTCCGGGGGTGACACCACGTCCCAGTACTTC
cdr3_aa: CASTESGGDTTSQYF

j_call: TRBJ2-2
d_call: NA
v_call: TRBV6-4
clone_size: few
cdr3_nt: TGTGCCAGCAGTGACCGGGCCAAGGGTCACACCGGGGAGCTGTTTTTT
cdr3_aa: CASSDRAKGHTGELFF

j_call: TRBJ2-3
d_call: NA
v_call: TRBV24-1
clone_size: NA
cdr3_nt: TGTGCCACCAGTGACCCAGGACAGAACACAGATACGCAGTATTTT
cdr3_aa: CATSDPGQNTDTQYF

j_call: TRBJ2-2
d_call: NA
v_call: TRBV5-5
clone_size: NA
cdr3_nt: TGTGCCAGCAGCCCCGTGAGCACTAGAACCACCGGGGAGCTGTTTTTT
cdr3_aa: CASSPVSTRTTGELFF

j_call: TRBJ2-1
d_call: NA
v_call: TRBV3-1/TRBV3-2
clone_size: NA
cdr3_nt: TGTGCCAGCAGCCAAGGTCAGGTACTGGGCGGTGGGCAGTTCTTC
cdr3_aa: CASSQGQVLGGGQFF

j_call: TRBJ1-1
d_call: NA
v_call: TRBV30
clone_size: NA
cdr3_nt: TGTGCCTGGAGTGAGAGGGGGACAATGAACACTGAAGCTTTCTTT
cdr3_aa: CAWSERGTMNTEAFF

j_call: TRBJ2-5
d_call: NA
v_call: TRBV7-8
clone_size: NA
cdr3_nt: TGTGCCAGCAGCTTAGTTCGGCCGGACCAAGAGACCCAGTACTTC
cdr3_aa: CASSLVRPDQETQYF

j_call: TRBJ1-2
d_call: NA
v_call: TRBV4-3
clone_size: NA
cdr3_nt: TGCGCCAGCAGCCAAGATATAACGGTCTTGGGTGGCTACACCTTC
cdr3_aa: CASSQDITVLGGYTF

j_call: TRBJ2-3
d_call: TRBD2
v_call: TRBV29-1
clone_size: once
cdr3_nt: TGCAGCCCGCGGGGGGAGGGTACAGATACGCAGTATTTT
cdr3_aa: CSPRGEGTDTQYF

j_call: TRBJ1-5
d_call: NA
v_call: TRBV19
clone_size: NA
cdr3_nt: TGTGCCAGTAGTCCCGTCCGGGACAGCAATCAGCCCCAGCATTTT
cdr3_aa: CASSPVRDSNQPQHF

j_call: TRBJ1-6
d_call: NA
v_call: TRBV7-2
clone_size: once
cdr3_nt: TGTGCCAGCCGAGAGGGGGGGTTTTATTCACCCCTCCACTTT
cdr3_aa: CASREGGFYSPLHF

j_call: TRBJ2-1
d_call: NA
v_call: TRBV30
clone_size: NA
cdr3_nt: TGTGCCTGGAGTGTCAACTTTCAGGCAGGTGAGCAGTTCTTC
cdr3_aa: CAWSVNFQAGEQFF

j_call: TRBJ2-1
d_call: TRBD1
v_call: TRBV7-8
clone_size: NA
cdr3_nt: TGTGCCAGCAGCCCTGGGACAGGGTACTACAATGAGCAGTTCTTC
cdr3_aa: CASSPGTGYYNEQFF

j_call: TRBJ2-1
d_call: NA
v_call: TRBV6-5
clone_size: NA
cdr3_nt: TGTGCCAGCAGAAGGGGGACCAATGAGCAGTTCTTC
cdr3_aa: CASRRGTNEQFF

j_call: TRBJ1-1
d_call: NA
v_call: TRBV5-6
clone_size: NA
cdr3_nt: TGTGCCAGCAGCTCCTCTCCGGGGAGGAACACTGAAGCTTTCTTT
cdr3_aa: CASSSSPGRNTEAFF